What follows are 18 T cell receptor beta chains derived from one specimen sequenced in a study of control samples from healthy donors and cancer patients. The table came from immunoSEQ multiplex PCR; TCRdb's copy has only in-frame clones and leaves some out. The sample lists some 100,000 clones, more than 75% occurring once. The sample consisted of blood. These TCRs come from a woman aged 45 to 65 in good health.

The CDR3 nucleotides are TGTGCCTGGAGTGTGCAGGGAAAAAACATTCAGTACTTC. It is translated as CAWSVQGKNIQYF. The chain has TRBV30 and TRBJ2-4, with a weak D call TRBD1 (5 bases). Germline V gene sequence: CDR1 GTSNPN, CDR2 SVGIG (reference sequence). This CDR3 has 13 residues. Trimming left V 0 bases short and J 4 bases short, with 7 bases between.

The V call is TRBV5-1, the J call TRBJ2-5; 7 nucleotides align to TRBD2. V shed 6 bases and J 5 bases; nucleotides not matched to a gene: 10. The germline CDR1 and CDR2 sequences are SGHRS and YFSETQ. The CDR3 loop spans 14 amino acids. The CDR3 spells CASTYAGEGETQYF. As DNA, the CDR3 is TGCGCCAGCACCTATGCGGGGGAGGGGGAGACCCAGTACTTC.

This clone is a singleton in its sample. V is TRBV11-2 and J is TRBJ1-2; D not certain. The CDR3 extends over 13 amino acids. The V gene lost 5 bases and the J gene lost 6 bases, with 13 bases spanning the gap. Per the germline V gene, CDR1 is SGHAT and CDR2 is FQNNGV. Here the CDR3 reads CASSPGLRDGYTF. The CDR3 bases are TGTGCCAGCAGCCCGGGGTTGAGGGATGGCTACACCTTC.

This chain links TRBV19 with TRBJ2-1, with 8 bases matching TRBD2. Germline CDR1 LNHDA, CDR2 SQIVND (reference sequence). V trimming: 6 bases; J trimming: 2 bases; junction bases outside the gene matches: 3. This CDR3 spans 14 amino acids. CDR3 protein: CASSSGLAYNEQFF. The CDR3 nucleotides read TGTGCCAGTAGCTCGGGACTAGCCTACAATGAGCAGTTCTTC.

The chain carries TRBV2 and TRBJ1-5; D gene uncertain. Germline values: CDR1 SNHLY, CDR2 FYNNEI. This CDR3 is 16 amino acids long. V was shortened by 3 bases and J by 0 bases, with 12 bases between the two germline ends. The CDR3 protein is CASSDQTFFSNQPQHF. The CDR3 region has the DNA TGTGCCAGCAGTGATCAGACGTTTTTTAGCAATCAGCCCCAGCATTTT.

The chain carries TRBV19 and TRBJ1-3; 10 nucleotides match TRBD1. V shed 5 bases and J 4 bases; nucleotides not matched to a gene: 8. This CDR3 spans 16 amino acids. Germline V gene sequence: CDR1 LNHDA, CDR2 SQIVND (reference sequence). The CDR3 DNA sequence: TGTGCCAGTAGTCTCTCGGGACAGGGGAAAGGAAACACCATATATTTT. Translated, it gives CASSLSGQGKGNTIYF.

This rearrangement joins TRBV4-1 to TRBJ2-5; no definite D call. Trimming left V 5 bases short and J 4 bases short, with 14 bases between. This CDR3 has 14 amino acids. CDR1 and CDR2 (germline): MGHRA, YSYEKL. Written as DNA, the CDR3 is TGCGCCAGCAGCTCCCCCCATAGACGAGAGACCCAGTACTTC. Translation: CASSSPHRRETQYF.

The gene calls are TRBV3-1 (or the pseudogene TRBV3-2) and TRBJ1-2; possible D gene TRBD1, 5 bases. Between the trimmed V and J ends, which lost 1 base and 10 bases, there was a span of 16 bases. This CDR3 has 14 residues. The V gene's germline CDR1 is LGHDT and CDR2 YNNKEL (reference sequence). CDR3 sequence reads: CASSQGGQGLVYTF. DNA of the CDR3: TGTGCCAGCAGCCAAGGCGGCCAGGGTCTCGTCTACACCTTC.

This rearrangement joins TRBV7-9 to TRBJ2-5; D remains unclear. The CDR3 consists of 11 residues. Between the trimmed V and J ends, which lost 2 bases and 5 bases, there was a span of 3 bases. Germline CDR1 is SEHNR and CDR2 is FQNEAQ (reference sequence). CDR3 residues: CASSLLETQYF. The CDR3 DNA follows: TGTGCCAGCAGCTTACTGGAGACCCAGTACTTC.

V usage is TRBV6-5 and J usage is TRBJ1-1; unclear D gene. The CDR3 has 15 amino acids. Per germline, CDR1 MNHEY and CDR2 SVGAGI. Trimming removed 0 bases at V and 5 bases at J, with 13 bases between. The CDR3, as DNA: TGTGCCAGCAGTTACTCGAACGCGGGAGGAACTGAAGCTTTCTTT. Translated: CASSYSNAGGTEAFF.

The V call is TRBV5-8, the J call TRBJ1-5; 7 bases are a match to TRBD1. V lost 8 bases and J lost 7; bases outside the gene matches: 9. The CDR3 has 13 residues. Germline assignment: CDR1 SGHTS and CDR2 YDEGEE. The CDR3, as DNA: TGTGCCAGTCGACAGGGCGTAGGGCAGCCCCAGCATTTT. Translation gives CASRQGVGQPQHF. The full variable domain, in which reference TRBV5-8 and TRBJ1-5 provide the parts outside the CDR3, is EAGVTQSPTHLIKTRGQQATLRCSPISGHTSVYWYQQALGLGLQFLLWYDEGEERNRGNFPPRFSGRQFPNYSSELNVNALELEDSALYLCASRQGVGQPQHFGDGTRLSIL.

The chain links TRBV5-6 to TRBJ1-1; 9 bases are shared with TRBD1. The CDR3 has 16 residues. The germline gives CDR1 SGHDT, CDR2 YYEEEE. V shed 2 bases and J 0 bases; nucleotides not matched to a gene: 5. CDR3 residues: CASSFTGGGMNTEAFF. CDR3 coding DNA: TGTGCCAGCAGCTTCACAGGGGGCGGAATGAACACTGAAGCTTTCTTT.

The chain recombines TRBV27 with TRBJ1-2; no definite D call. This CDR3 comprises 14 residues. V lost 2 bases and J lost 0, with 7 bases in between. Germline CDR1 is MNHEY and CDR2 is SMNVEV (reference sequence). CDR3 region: CASSLGQTNYGYTF. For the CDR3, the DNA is TGTGCCAGCAGTTTAGGGCAGACTAACTATGGCTACACCTTC.

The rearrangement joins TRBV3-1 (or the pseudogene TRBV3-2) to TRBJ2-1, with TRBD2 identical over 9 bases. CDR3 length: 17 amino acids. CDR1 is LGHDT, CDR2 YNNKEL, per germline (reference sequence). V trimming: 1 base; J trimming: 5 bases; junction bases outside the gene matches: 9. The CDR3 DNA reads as TGTGCCAGCAGCCAAGCATTTCTAGCGGGGAGGGACAATGAGCAGTTCTTC. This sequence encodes CASSQAFLAGRDNEQFF.

CDR3 in DNA: TGTGCCAGCAGCGCCCGGGGACAGGCAGTGGATCGGTTCTTC. Residues: CASSARGQAVDRFF. The rearrangement links TRBV9 to TRBJ2-1, with TRBD1 matching 8 bases. V gave up 3 bases and J gave up 15 bases; unmatched junction bases: 14. The CDR3 has 14 amino acids. Germline CDR1 is SGDLS and CDR2 is YYNGEE.

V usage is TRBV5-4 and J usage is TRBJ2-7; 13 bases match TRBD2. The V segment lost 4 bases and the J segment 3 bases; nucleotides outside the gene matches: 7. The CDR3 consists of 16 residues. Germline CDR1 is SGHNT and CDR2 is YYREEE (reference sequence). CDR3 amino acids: CASSNKTSGRLYEQYV. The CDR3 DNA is TGTGCCAGCAGCAACAAGACTAGCGGGAGGCTCTACGAGCAGTACGTC.

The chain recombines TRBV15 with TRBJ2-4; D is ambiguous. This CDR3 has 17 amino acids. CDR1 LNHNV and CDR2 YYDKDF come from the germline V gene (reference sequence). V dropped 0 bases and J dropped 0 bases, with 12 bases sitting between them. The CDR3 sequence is CATSRDTPILAKNIQYF. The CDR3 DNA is TGTGCCACCAGCAGAGATACCCCCATATTAGCCAAAAACATTCAGTACTTC.

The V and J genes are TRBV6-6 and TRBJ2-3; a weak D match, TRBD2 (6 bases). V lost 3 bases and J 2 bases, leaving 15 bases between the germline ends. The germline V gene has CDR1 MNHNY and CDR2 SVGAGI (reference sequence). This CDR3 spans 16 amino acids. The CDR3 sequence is CASSYGSGSITDTQYF. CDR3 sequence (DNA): TGTGCCAGCAGTTATGGTAGCGGAAGCATCACAGATACGCAGTATTTT.